This TCR beta chain comes out of a study of cytomegalovirus exposure and HLA in healthy donors. Study findings and constraints: Reportedly, cytomegalovirus status was diagnosed with high sensitivity and specificity. Sequencing likely generated an artifact that appeared as a cluster of highly shared sequence variants. Presence/absence analyses took donor sequencing depth as roughly uniform.

In regard to this clone: The antigen remains undetermined.

This CDR3 contains 17 residues. Germline loops: CDR1 MGHRA, CDR2 YSYEKL. Trimming removed 1 base from V and 2 bases from J; junction bases left unmatched: 3. PCR employed 60 Vbeta and 13 Jbeta primers. The protocol was immunoSEQ multiplex PCR, while the TCRdb copy is restricted to in-frame clones and leaves out a portion. The data contain roughly 150,000 clones, roughly four fifths of them seen just once; the ten biggest clones take up approximately 1.4%. This receptor was identified in a man aged 18-30 years in good health and CMV-seronegative. The V gene is TRBV4-1, the J gene TRBJ2-3; 13 positions match TRBD2. Sequencing used PBMCs. CDR3 DNA: TGCGCCAGCAGCCAAGCGGGACTAGCGGGGACCACAGATACGCAGTATTTT. Residues: CASSQAGLAGTTDTQYF.